A single T cell receptor beta chain is shown here with its context. Its target is unknown. This sample is drawn from a study of identical twins. Whole-study results and caveats: Compared with unrelated sharing, twin-shared out-of-frame alpha sequences had more low-probability sequences.

TCRdb re-derived calls from the 5' RACE reads in MiXCR, one entry per CDR3 protein. Of 1.5 million to 2 million distinct CDR3 sequences listed, about 30% are singletons. Germline CDR1 reads MNHEY; CDR2 reads SMNVEV (reference sequence). CDR3 length: 12 residues. The ends lost 8 bases at V and 7 bases at J; junction bases unmatched: 8. This sequence joins TRBV27 and TRBJ2-7, with 7 bases matching TRBD1. This sequence originates from a newborn girl in good health. Sequenced sample: cord blood. DNA of the CDR3: TGTGCCAGCTCCGGGACAGCCAATGAGCAGTACTTC. Its protein product is CASSGTANEQYF.